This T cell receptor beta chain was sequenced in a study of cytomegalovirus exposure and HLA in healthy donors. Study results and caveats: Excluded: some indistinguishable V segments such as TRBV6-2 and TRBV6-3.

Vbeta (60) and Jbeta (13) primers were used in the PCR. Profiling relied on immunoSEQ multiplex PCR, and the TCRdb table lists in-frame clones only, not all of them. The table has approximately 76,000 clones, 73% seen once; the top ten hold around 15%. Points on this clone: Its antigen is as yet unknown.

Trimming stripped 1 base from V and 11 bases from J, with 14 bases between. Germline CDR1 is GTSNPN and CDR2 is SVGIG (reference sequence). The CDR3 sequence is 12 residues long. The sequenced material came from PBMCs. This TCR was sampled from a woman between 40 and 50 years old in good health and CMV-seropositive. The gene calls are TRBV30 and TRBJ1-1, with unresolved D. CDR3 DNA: TGTGCCTGGAGTGCGTTGGAGAGGAGGGCTTTCTTT. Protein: CAWSALERRAFF. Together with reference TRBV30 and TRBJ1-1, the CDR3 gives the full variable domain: SQTIHQWPATLVQPVGSPLSLECTVEGTSNPNLYWYRQAAGRGLQLLFYSVGIGQISSEVPQNLSASRPQDRQFILSSKKLLLSDSGFYLCAWSALERRAFFGQGTRLTVV.